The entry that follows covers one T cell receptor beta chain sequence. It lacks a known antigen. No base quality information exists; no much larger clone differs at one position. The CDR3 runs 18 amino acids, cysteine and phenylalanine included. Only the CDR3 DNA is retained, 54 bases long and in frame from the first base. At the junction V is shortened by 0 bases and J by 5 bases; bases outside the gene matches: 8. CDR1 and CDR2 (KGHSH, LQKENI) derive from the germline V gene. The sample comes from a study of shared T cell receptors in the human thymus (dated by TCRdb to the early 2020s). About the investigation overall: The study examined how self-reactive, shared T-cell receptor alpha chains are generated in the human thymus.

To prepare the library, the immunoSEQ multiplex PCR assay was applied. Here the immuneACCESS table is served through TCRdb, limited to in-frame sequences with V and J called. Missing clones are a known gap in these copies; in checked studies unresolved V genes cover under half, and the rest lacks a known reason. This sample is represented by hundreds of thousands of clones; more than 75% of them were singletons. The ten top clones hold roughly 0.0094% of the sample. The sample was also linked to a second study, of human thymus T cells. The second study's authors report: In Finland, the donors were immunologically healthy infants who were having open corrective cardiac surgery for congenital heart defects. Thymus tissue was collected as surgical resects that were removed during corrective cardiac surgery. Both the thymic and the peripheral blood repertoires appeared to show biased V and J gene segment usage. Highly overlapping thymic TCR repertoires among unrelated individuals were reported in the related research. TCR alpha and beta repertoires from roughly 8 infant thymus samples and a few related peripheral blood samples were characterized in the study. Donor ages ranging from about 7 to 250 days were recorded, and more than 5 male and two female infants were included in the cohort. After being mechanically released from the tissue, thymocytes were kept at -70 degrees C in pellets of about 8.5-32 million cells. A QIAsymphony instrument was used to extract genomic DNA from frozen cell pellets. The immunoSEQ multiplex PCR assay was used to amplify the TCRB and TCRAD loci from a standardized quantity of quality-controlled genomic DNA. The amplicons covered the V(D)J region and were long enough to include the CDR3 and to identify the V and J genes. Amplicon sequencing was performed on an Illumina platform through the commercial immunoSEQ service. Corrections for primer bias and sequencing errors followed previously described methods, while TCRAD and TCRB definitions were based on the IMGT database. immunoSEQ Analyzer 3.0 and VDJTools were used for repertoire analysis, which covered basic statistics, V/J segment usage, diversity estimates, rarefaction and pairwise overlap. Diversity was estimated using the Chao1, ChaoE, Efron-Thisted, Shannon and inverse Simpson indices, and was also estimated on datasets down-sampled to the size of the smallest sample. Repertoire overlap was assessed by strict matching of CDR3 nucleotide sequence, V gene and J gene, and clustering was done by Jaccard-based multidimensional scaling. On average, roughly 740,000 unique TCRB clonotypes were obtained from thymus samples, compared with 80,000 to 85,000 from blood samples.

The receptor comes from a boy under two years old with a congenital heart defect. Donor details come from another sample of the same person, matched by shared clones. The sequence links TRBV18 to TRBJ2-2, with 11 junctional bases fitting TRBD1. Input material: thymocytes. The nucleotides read TGTGCCAGCTCACCACCCGGGACAGGGGGACTCACAACCGGGGAGCTGTTTTTT. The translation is CASSPPGTGGLTTGELFF.